This T cell receptor (beta chain) was sequenced in a study of cytomegalovirus exposure and HLA in healthy donors. With 60 Vbeta and 13 Jbeta primers, the PCR was carried out. Assay used: immunoSEQ multiplex PCR; TCRdb lists only in-frame clones, some missing. The sample yields under 250,000 clones, around 77% seen once. V was shortened by 5 bases and J by 0 bases, with 14 bases between the two germline ends. The CDR3 runs 16 residues. Germline V gives CDR1 MDHEN, CDR2 SYDVKM. V is TRBV28 and J is TRBJ2-1, with D perhaps TRBD2 (6 bases). This receptor was taken from a woman in her twenties or thirties in good health and CMV-seronegative. What was sequenced was PBMCs. CDR3 residues: CASSPRDWTSYNEQFF. Written as DNA, the CDR3 is TGTGCCAGCAGTCCGCGGGACTGGACCTCCTACAATGAGCAGTTCTTC.